These 13 T cell receptor beta chains share one sample of origin, sequenced in a study of T cell responses to AZD1222 COVID-19 vaccine (dated by TCRdb to 2020 to 2023). The sample's time point label, in plain terms: baseline before first vaccination. Library preparation used the immunoSEQ multiplex PCR assay. Imported from immuneACCESS, the table was reduced by TCRdb to in-frame sequences with V and J called. These copies leave out some clones; in studies compared against another copy, an unresolved V gene accounts for under half, and the cause of the remainder is not known. The sample table contains over 110,000 clones; only one count was recorded for roughly nine tenths of them. Roughly 3.1% of the sample is taken by the ten largest. The sample in question was peripheral blood, obtained on day 0 of AZD1222 vaccination. The source is an adult in good health.

This clone showed up just once. The V and J genes are TRBV10-2 and TRBJ2-7; 9 bases line up with TRBD2. Germline V gene sequence: CDR1 WSHSY, CDR2 SAAADI. CDR3 size: 16 residues. V shed 3 bases, J shed 6 bases, and the junction held 12 bases outside the gene matches. The CDR3 here is CASSESRSSGISEQYF. Here the CDR3 DNA reads TGCGCCAGCAGTGAATCTCGCTCTAGCGGGATTAGCGAGCAGTACTTC.

This rearrangement joins TRBV5-4 to TRBJ2-7, with TRBD2 matching over 14 bases. The length of the CDR3 is 18 residues. After removal of 3 bases from V and 5 bases from J, the junction contained 13 bases not matched to a gene. Germline V gene sequence: CDR1 SGHNT, CDR2 YYREEE (reference sequence). CDR3 sequence reads: CASSWGTSGSAPVNEQYF. CDR3 nucleotides: TGTGCCAGCAGCTGGGGGACTAGCGGGAGCGCCCCTGTGAACGAGCAGTACTTC.

CDR3 DNA sequence: TGTGCCAGCAGCTTAGCTCTGGGACTACGACAAGAGACCCAGTACTTC. Translated: CASSLALGLRQETQYF. The chain combines TRBV13 with TRBJ2-5; 7 nucleotides line up with TRBD2. Germline V lookup: CDR1 PRHDT, CDR2 FYEKMQ (reference sequence). With V trimmed by 1 base and J by 2 bases, 7 bases remained unmatched. This CDR3 is built from 16 residues.

This clone has a single count. The V and J genes are TRBV5-1 and TRBJ1-1; no reliable D call. There are 14 residues in the CDR3. The V and J ends lost 6 bases and 0 bases respectively, with 12 bases between them. Germline assignment: CDR1 SGHRS and CDR2 YFSETQ. This CDR3 reads CASMVGYVNTEAFF. Written as DNA, the CDR3 is TGCGCCAGCATGGTTGGATACGTGAACACTGAAGCTTTCTTT.

The gene calls are TRBV30 and TRBJ2-1; D is ambiguous. Trimming removed 2 bases at V and 0 bases at J, with 14 bases between. The CDR3 spans 16 residues. CDR1 GTSNPN and CDR2 SVGIG come from the germline V gene (reference sequence). The CDR3 here is CAWSRKRQSSYNEQFF. CDR3 sequence (DNA): TGTGCCTGGAGTCGAAAGCGCCAGAGCTCCTACAATGAGCAGTTCTTC.

The CDR3: CASRLQGSYNSPLHF. CDR3 DNA: TGTGCCAGCAGGCTACAGGGCTCCTATAATTCACCCCTCCACTTT. The V and J genes are TRBV6-5 and TRBJ1-6, with a weak D call TRBD1 (6 bases). V lost 6 bases, J lost 0 bases, and 9 bases lay in between. CDR3 size: 15 residues. Germline V gene data show CDR1 as MNHEY and CDR2 as SVGAGI.

The CDR3 loop is CASSLYRGNEKLFF. CDR3 bases: TGTGCCAGCAGTCTTTACCGGGGTAATGAAAAACTGTTTTTT. The gene calls are TRBV6-5 and TRBJ1-4; D call uncertain. V gave up 5 bases and J gave up 4 bases, with 11 bases separating them. Germline assignment: CDR1 MNHEY and CDR2 SVGAGI. The CDR3 covers 14 residues.

The genes are TRBV6-5 and TRBJ2-4; D gene ambiguous. CDR3 length: 14 residues. CDR1 is MNHEY, CDR2 SVGAGI, per germline. Trimming cost V 6 bases and J 0 bases, with 9 bases left between them. This chain's CDR3 is CASSPDLAKNIQYF. CDR3 in DNA: TGTGCCAGCAGCCCCGATCTAGCCAAAAACATTCAGTACTTC.

This clone was observed a few times. The J gene is TRBJ2-1, the V gene TRBV7-2; 10 bases agree with TRBD2. The trim removed 2 bases at V and 5 bases at J, leaving 6 bases unmatched. Germline CDR1 SGHTA, CDR2 FQGNSA. CDR3 length: 16 residues. The CDR3 DNA follows: TGTGCCAGCAGCTTACGAAGGCTAGCGGGAGACAATGAGCAGTTCTTC. It encodes CASSLRRLAGDNEQFF.

The chain links TRBV6-5 to TRBJ2-7; 7 bases map to TRBD1. V shed 6 bases, J shed 2 bases, and the junction held 10 bases outside the gene matches. CDR3 length: 15 residues. Per the germline V gene, CDR1 is MNHEY and CDR2 is SVGAGI. CDR3 in DNA: TGTGCCAGCAGAGGAGCGACAGGGCTACCCTACGAGCAGTACTTC. Amino acid sequence: CASRGATGLPYEQYF.

The V and J genes are TRBV11-3 and TRBJ2-1; D is perhaps TRBD1 or TRBD2 (5 bases each). Germline CDR1 SGHNT, CDR2 YENEEA. CDR3 length: 15 residues. Deletions cut 0 bases from V and 10 bases from J, with 16 bases between. Here the CDR3 DNA reads TGTGCCAGCAGCTTAGAGAGGGGCCAGTTAGTGGAGCAGTTCTTC. Translating it yields CASSLERGQLVEQFF.

V is TRBV19 and J is TRBJ2-7; D unclear. This CDR3 comprises 15 residues. Looked up from germline, CDR1 is LNHDA and CDR2 is SQIVND (reference sequence). Trimming took off 5 bases at V and 2 bases at J, with 16 bases between the two ends. The CDR3 sequence: CASSVVGTGTYEQYF. The CDR3 DNA reads TGTGCCAGTAGTGTGGTTGGAACCGGAACCTACGAGCAGTACTTC.

V is TRBV5-5 and J is TRBJ1-6; D possibly corresponds to TRBD1 (5 bases). The V end lost 4 bases, the J end lost 3 bases, and 14 bases lay between the germline ends. Germline V gene data show CDR1 as SGHKS and CDR2 as YYEKEE (reference sequence). CDR3 length: 16 amino acids. The CDR3, as DNA: TGTGCCAGCAGCCCCAGGAGGGACTACTATAATTCACCCCTCCACTTT. Its protein product is CASSPRRDYYNSPLHF.